This entry is about one T cell receptor beta chain. The target of this receptor is not known. Base qualities are not provided; no much larger clone lies one nucleotide away. The CDR3 regions of human TCRbeta chains were analyzed by immunosequencing. In the original analysis: TCRs in the repertoires were compared against a reference library of SARS-CoV-2-specific TCRs that had been generated with the MIRA antigen-specificity platform. Breadth meant the fraction of unique TCRs that were SARS-CoV-2-associated, whereas depth meant the fraction of total T cells that were SARS-CoV-2-associated. Using the MIRA data, each spike-specific TCR was assigned both to the spike region to which the TCR was reactive and to a CD4 or CD8 class. Log10-transformed breadth and depth values were compared by one-way ANOVA with Sidak's multiple comparisons tests. TCRdb mirrors the immuneACCESS table, restricted to in-frame sequences. Some clones are absent from its copies; in checked studies, under half trace to an unresolved V gene, and the reason for the others is unknown. D and trimming were read from the DNA, whereas the V and J calls and clone size are those reported in that table. The sample table records over 200,000 clones; roughly 94% of these occur just once. The ten largest clonotypes hold over 1.5% of the sample.

The time point label, as the study defines it: about 28 days (+/-7) after the second vaccine dose. The sample's treatment or condition label, in plain terms: meningococcal conjugate vaccine given as trial control. Vaccinee samples were obtained from the UK trials COV001 and COV002, which included a single-blind randomized controlled phase 2/3 trial of AZD1222 (ChAdOx1 nCoV-19) in healthy adults. For TCRbeta chain sequencing, PBMC samples from trial participants were taken at day 0 and at day 28 after the second dose. This entry belongs to a study of T cell responses to AZD1222 COVID-19 vaccine (dated by TCRdb to the early 2020s). At the level of the whole study: A total of just over 230 trial participants underwent TCR sequencing, of whom some 200 had received two doses of AZD1222 and 26 had received two doses of the MenACWY control vaccine. Trial participants were enrolled by age into 18-55, 56-69 and 70-plus year subgroups, with approximately 150, 30 and 60 TCR-sequenced participants respectively. Results and caveats for the whole study, not just this receptor: Conclusions about previously exposed vaccinees were limited because only a handful of AZD1222 recipients were SARS-CoV-2 seropositive at baseline. Reportedly, almost half of the unique spike-specific TCRs recognized epitopes lying outside the regions that are mutated in the B.1.351 and B.1.1.7 variants. Because no day 14 peak-response samples were available, the repertoires could be characterized only after the peak T cell response. The 56-69-year group was small, and its depth increase did not reach significance, likely because of low power. The whole spike protein was spanned by vaccine-associated CD4 TCRs, and dominant responses were seen in regions 160-218 and 743-854. After two AZD1222 doses, spike-specific TCR breadth and depth were significantly higher than at day 0 and than in MenACWY recipients. Participants were mostly white British and included more females than males, and it was suggested by the authors that clonal diversity may have been underestimated.

The material sequenced was peripheral blood, taken 28 days after the second dose of the MenACWY control vaccine. The TCR comes from an adult who received the MenACWY meningococcal vaccine as a control.

The DNA sequence is TGCAGCGTCATAGCGGGCTACAATGAGCAGTTCTTC. This gives the protein CSVIAGYNEQFF. The chain was built from TRBV29-1 and TRBJ2-1, with 7 middle bases fitting TRBD2. CDR1 and CDR2, per the germline V gene, are SQVTM and ANQGSEA. From the cysteine up to the phenylalanine, the CDR3 has a length of 12 residues. The only DNA kept is the CDR3, 36 bases in frame from the first base. Ends trimmed: V by 6 bases, J by 3 bases; bases unmatched to a gene: 2.